Described below is a single TCR beta chain sequence and its context. The sample belongs to a study of blood T cell repertoires in COVID-19. The CDR3 runs to 16 residues. Germline CDR1 and CDR2: MNHEY and SVGAGI. The V end was cut by 2 bases, the J end by 4 bases, with 12 bases between. Sequencing was performed with immunoSEQ multiplex PCR; in TCRdb, only in-frame clones are kept and a portion is missing. The sample includes approximately 390,000 clones, around 87% of them seen just once. During active infection, Seattle patients enrolled and were then monitored through disease. V and J are TRBV6-5 and TRBJ2-6; the D gene is possibly TRBD2 (6 bases). The sample taken for sequencing was peripheral blood. The TCR comes from a woman aged 55-70 years with COVID-19, enrolled during active disease. CDR3 nucleotide sequence: TGTGCCAGCAGTTACCCGAGGAGGGACGGGGCCAACGTCCTGACTTTC. Amino acid sequence: CASSYPRRDGANVLTF.